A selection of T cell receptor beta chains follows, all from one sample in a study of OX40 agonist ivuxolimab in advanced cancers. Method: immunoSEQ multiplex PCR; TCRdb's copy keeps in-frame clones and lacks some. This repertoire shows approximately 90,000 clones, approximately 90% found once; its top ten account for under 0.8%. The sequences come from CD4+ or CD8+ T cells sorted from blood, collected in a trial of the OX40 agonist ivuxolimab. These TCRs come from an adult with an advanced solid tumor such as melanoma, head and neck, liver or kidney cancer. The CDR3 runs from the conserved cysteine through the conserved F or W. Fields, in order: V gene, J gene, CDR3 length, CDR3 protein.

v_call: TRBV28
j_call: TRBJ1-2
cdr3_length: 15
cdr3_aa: CASSLGRTDSRGYTF

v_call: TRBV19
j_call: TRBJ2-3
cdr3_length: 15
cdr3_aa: CASSSLRGQTDTQYF

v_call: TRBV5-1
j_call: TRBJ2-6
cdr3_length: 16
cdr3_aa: CASSLEGHSGANVLTF

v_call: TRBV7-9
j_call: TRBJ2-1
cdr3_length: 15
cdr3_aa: CASATTRGSYNEQFF

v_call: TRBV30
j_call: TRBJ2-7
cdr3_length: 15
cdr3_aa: CAWSEGRVVPYEQYF

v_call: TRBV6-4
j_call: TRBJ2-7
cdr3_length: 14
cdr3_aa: CASSALWGAYEQYF

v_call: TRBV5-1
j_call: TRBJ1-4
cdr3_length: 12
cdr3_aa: CASSRGNEKLFF

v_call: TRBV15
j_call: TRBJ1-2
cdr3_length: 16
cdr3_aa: CATARGQGLSNYGYTF

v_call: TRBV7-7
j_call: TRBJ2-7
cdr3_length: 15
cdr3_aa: CASSQGLAVTYEQYF

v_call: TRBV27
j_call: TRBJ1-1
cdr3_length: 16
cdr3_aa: CASRPLRGAMNTEAFF

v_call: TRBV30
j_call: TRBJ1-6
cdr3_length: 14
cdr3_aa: CAWSPRQGASPLHF

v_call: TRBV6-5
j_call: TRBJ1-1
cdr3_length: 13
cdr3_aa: CASSRIDRTEAFF

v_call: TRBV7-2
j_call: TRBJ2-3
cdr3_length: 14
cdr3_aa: CASSPGLSTDTQYF

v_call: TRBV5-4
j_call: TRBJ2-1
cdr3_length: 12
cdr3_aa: CASSENYNEQFF

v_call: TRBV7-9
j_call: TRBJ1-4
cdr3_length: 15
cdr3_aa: CASSPSLTGNEKLFF

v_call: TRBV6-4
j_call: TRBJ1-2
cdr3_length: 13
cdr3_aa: CASRAQGGYGYTF

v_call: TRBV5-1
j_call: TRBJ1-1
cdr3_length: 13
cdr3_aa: CASSLVSNTEAFF

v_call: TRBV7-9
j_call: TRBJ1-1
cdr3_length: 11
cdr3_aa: CASSITREAFF

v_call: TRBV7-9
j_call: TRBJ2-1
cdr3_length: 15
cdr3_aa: CASSSGTLSYNEQFF

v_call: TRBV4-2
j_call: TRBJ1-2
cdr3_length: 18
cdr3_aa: CASSQDPPASTGNYGYTF

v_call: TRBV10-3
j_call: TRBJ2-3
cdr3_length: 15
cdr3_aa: CAISSGGPSTDTQYF

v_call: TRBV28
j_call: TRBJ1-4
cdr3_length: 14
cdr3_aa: CASRSPGQGEKLFF

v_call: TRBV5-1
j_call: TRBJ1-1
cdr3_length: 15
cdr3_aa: CASSVRQGGETEAFF

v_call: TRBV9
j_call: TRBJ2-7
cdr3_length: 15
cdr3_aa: CASSLGLAGTYEQYF

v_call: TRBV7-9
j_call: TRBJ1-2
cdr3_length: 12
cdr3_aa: CASSPDTYGYTF

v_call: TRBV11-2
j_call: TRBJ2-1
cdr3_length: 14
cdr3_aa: CASSLSDFNNEQFF

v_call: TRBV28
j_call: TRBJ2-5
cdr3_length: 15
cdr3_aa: CASRTYRGPQETQYF

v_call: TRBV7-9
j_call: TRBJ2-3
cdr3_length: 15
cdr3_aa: CASSQSVPNTDTQYF

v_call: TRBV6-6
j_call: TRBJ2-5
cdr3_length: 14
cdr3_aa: CASSRATGGETQYF

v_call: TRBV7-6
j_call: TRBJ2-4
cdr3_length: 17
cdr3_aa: CASSPDAGDLAKNIQYF

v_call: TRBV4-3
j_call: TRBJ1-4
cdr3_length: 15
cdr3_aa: CASSQDLRGDEKLFF

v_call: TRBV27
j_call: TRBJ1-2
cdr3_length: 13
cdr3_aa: CASRLTGDYGYTF

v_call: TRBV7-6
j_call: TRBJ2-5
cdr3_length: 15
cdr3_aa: CASSPRQGRQETQYF

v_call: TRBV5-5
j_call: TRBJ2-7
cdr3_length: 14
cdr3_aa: CASSRDRAFYEQYF

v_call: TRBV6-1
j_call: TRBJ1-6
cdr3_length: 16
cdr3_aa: CASSESMRADNSPLHF

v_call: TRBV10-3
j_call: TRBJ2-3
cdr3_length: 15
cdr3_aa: CAISEPAVSTDTQYF

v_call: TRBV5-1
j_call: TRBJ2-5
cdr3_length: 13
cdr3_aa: CASSLGQRETQYF

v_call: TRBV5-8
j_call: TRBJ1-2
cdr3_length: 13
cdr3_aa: CASSLGPRYGYTF

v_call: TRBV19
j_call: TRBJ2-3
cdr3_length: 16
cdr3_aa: CASSPGPGTGTDTQYF

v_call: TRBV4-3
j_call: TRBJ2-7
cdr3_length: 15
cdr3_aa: CASSQDGQGGYEQYF

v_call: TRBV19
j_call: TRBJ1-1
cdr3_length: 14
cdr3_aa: CASRDDRTSTEAFF

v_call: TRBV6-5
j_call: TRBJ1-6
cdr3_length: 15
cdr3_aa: CASSYSGTVNSPLHF

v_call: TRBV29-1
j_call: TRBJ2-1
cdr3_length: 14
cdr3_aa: CSVEASASVHEQFF

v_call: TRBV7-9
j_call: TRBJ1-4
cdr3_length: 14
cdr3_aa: CASSYYATNEKLFF

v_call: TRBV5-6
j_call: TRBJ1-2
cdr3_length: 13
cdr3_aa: CASSLGANYGYTF

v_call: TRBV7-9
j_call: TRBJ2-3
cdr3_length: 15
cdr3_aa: CASSSGTVSTDTQYF

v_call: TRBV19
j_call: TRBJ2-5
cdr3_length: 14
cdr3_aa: CASDDRSSQETQYF

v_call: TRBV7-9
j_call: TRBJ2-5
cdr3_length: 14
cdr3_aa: CASSRGGREETQYF

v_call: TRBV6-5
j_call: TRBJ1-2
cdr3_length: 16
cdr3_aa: CASSYGGLEQNYGYTF

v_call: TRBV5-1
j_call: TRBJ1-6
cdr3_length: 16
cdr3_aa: CASSLAEAGLNSPLHF

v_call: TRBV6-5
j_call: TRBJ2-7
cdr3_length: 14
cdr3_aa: CASRPSGFSYEQYF

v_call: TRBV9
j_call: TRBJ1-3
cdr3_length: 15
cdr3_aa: CASSVATGEANTIYF

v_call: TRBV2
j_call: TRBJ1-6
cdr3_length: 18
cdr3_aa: CASRRDPPGVMKNSPLHF

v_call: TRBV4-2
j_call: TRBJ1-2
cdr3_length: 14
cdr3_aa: CASSQEGGGRGYTF

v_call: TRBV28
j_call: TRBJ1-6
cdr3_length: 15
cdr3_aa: CASSAFQGFDSPLHF

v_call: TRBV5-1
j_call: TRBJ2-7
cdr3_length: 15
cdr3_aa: CASSLVGAEGGEQYF

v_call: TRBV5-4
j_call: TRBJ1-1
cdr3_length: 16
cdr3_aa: CASSLTIDRGASEAFF

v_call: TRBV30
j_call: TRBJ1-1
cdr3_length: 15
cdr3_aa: CAWSRQGLTSTEAFF

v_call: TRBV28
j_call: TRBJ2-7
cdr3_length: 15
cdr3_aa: CASSPHQQGHPEQYF